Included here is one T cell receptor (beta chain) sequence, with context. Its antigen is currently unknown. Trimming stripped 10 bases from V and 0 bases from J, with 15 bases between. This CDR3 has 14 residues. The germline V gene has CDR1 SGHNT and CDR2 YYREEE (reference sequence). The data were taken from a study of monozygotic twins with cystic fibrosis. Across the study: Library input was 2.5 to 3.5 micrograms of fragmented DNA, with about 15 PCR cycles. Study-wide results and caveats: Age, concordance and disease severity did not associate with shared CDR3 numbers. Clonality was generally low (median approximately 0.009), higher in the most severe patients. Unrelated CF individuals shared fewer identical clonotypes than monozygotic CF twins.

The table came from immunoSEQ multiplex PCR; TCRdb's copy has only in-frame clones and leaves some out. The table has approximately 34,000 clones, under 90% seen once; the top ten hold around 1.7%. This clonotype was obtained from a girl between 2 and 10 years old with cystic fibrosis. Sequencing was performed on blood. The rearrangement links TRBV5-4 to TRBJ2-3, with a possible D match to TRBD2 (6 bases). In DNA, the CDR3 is TGTGCCGCCGGGCGGGGTGTTAGCACAGATACGCAGTATTTT. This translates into CAAGRGVSTDTQYF.